The 20 T cell receptor beta chains below come from one sample, sequenced in a study of radiotherapy plus CTLA-4 blockade in lung cancer. Produced via immunoSEQ multiplex PCR; TCRdb's table is partial and in-frame only. There are around 26,000 clones in the sample; 65% to 85% occur only once, and 3.6% lies in the top ten. Specimen: peripheral blood, collected from a patient treated with radiotherapy plus ipilimumab. The source is a human donor with non-small cell lung cancer who had stable disease on radiotherapy plus ipilimumab.

This chain connects TRBV5-4 to TRBJ2-7; 12 bases agree with TRBD2. Germline CDR1 SGHNT, CDR2 YYREEE (reference sequence). CDR3 length equals 16 residues. V was pared by 0 bases and J by 6 bases, with 7 bases of the junction left unmatched. CDR3 DNA sequence: TGTGCCAGCAGCTTGGGGGGACTAGCGGGTACTTCCGAGCAGTACTTC. This translates into CASSLGGLAGTSEQYF.

This chain joins TRBV7-9 and TRBJ2-1; TRBD2 agrees at 8 bases. This CDR3 is 17 amino acids long. Germline V gene lookup returns CDR1 SEHNR and CDR2 FQNEAQ (reference sequence). With V trimmed by 0 bases and J by 6 bases, 10 bases remained unmatched. CDR3 protein: CASSLARGTRGRNEQFF. For the CDR3, the DNA is TGTGCCAGCAGCTTAGCGCGAGGGACTAGAGGCCGCAATGAGCAGTTCTTC.

This rearrangement joins TRBV7-8 to TRBJ2-5; D gene unclear. Germline values: CDR1 SGHVS, CDR2 FQNEAQ. The CDR3 consists of 13 residues. The germline V and J ends were trimmed by 1 base and 3 bases, with 6 bases remaining between them. Here the CDR3 reads CASSLGPEETQYF. DNA of the CDR3: TGTGCCAGCAGCTTAGGGCCGGAAGAGACCCAGTACTTC.

The chain couples TRBV4-1 to TRBJ2-4; 9 nucleotides line up with TRBD2. There are 19 residues in the CDR3. V lost 0 bases and J lost 6; bases outside the gene matches: 15. CDR1 is MGHRA and CDR2 is YSYEKL in the germline V gene. CDR3 residues: CASSQEFPGGRAAGNIQYF. In DNA form, the CDR3 reads TGCGCCAGCAGCCAAGAGTTTCCGGGCGGGAGGGCCGCGGGAAACATTCAGTACTTC.

The chain combines TRBV6-1 with TRBJ2-1, with TRBD2 identical over 7 bases. V trimming: 6 bases; J trimming: 4 bases; junction bases outside the gene matches: 9. This CDR3 is built from 15 residues. The germline V gene has CDR1 MNHNS and CDR2 SASEGT. The CDR3 region is CASRRGGSGYNEQFF. As DNA, the CDR3 is TGTGCCAGCAGGAGAGGCGGGAGTGGATACAATGAGCAGTTCTTC.

This clone came up a few times. This sequence joins TRBV6-6 and TRBJ2-7, with D possibly being TRBD2 (6 bases). V lost 5 bases to trimming and J lost 9 bases, with 23 bases between them. CDR1 and CDR2 (germline): MNHNY, SVGAGI (reference sequence). The CDR3 length is 15 residues. The CDR3 DNA sequence: TGTGCCAGCAGTCTTACGACGGTGGCCGGGGGTTTGCAGTACTTC. This sequence encodes CASSLTTVAGGLQYF.

The gene calls are TRBV10-1 and TRBJ2-1; 7 nucleotides line up with TRBD2. The CDR3 has 13 residues. The germline CDR1 and CDR2 sequences are WNHNN and SYGVQD (reference sequence). V lost 6 bases, J lost 10 bases, and 9 bases stayed unmatched. The CDR3 nucleotides read TGCGCCAGCAGCCTGACTAGCCTGGGGGAGCAGTTCTTC. As protein: CASSLTSLGEQFF.

This clone was counted a single time. The V call is TRBV5-1, the J call TRBJ1-1, with 7 bases identical to TRBD1. The V and J ends lost 3 bases and 1 base, in that order; junction bases with no gene match: 9. The CDR3 runs 16 residues. The V gene's germline CDR1 is SGHRS and CDR2 YFSETQ. Written as DNA, the CDR3 is TGCGCCAGCAGCTCAAACAGGGGCGTTGGGAACACTGAAGCTTTCTTT. The encoded protein is CASSSNRGVGNTEAFF.

This clone was observed once. V gene TRBV11-1 combines with J gene TRBJ2-5; the D is unclear. The V and J ends lost 2 bases and 1 base respectively, with 8 bases between them. Germline V gene sequence: CDR1 SGHAT, CDR2 FQDESV (reference sequence). This CDR3 comprises 14 residues. The DNA for the CDR3 is TGTGCCAGCAGCTTACTCAGGACCCAAGAGACCCAGTACTTC. Translation gives CASSLLRTQETQYF. Looking up the rest from reference TRBV11-1 and TRBJ2-5 gives the full variable domain: EAEVAQSPRYKITEKSQAVAFWCDPISGHATLYWYRQILGQGPELLVQFQDESVVDDSQLPKDRFSAERLKGVDSTLKIQPAELGDSAMYLCASSLLRTQETQYFGPGTRLLVL.

The V gene is TRBV6-1, the J gene TRBJ2-5; D is perhaps TRBD2 (7 bases). Germline assignment: CDR1 MNHNS and CDR2 SASEGT. This CDR3 region has 15 residues. V lost 6 bases, J lost 0 bases, and 14 bases lay in between. CDR3 loop: CASSRGGGDQETQYF. In DNA form, the CDR3 reads TGTGCCAGCAGCAGGGGAGGGGGGGACCAAGAGACCCAGTACTTC.

This sequence joins TRBV7-8 and TRBJ2-5; the match to TRBD2 covers 7 bases. The length of the CDR3 is 14 residues. CDR1 and CDR2 (germline): SGHVS, FQNEAQ. Unmatched junction bases numbered 5, after V lost 4 bases and J lost 3 bases. The CDR3 coding sequence is TGTGCCAGCAGCTATCGACGGGGGGAAGAGACCCAGTACTTC. Protein product: CASSYRRGEETQYF.

The chain recombines TRBV12-5 with TRBJ1-1; TRBD1 aligns across 7 bases. V shed 2 bases, J shed 6 bases, and the junction held 9 bases outside the gene matches. Germline V lookup: CDR1 LGHNT, CDR2 FRNRAP. CDR3 length equals 15 residues. CDR3 coding DNA: TGTGCTAGTGGTTTGTCCCTGACAGGGTCCCCTGAAGCTTTCTTT. Protein product: CASGLSLTGSPEAFF.

The chain has TRBV7-2 and TRBJ2-2; TRBD1 matches 7 bases. With 1 base clipped from V and 6 bases from J, the junction kept 8 bases outside the gene matches. The length of the CDR3 is 16 residues. Germline V lookup: CDR1 SGHTA, CDR2 FQGNSA. CDR3 sequence (DNA): TGTGCCAGCAGCTTAGTTTTCGTAGGGGGCCCCGGGGAGCTGTTTTTT. Its protein product is CASSLVFVGGPGELFF.

This sequence joins TRBV5-8 and TRBJ1-4; D remains ambiguous. Trimming pared 6 bases from V and 8 bases from J, leaving 17 bases between. The CDR3 is 14 amino acids. Germline loops: CDR1 SGHTS, CDR2 YDEGEE. The CDR3 DNA reads as TGTGCCAGCACCCCTCGCTGGGTAGGGGAAAAACTGTTTTTT. It specifies CASTPRWVGEKLFF.

J is TRBJ2-7 and V is TRBV19, with TRBD1 matching over 7 bases. Trimming removed 5 bases from V and 0 bases from J; junction bases left unmatched: 4. Germline CDR1 and CDR2: LNHDA and SQIVND (reference sequence). The CDR3 totals 14 residues. The CDR3 loop is CASSLRDSSYEQYF. As DNA, the CDR3 is TGTGCCAGTAGTCTCCGGGACAGCTCCTACGAGCAGTACTTC.

This clone was seen more than once but under ten times. The rearrangement uses TRBV6-5 and TRBJ2-1; the D gene is possibly TRBD2 (5 bases). The CDR3 runs 13 residues. The ends were cut back, 0 bases at V and 14 bases at J, with 14 bases in the middle. Looked up from germline, CDR1 is MNHEY and CDR2 is SVGAGI. As DNA, the CDR3 is TGTGCCAGCAGTTACTCCGGAGGTGGATGGGAGTTCTTC. This gives the protein CASSYSGGGWEFF.

This clone was detected only a few times. The rearrangement uses TRBV18 and TRBJ2-2, with TRBD2 as a possible D gene (5 bases). Trimming took 2 bases from V and 0 from J, leaving 10 bases between them. The V gene's germline CDR1 is KGHSH and CDR2 LQKENI. This CDR3 has 16 residues. The CDR3 DNA sequence: TGTGCCAGCTCACCATGGGCAGCGGCGAACACCGGGGAGCTGTTTTTT. It is translated as CASSPWAAANTGELFF.

The chain couples TRBV10-3 to TRBJ1-1; D might be TRBD1 (6 bases). The CDR3 consists of 12 residues. Trimming took 8 bases from V and 7 from J, leaving 14 bases between them. From germline, CDR1 is ENHRY and CDR2 SYGVKD. CDR3 amino acids: CAIGTTYSEAFF. CDR3 coding DNA: TGTGCCATCGGGACAACGTATAGTGAAGCTTTCTTT.

V and J are TRBV6-1 and TRBJ2-7, with 8 bases fitting TRBD1. V dropped 3 bases and J dropped 2; count of bases not matched to a gene: 6. Per germline, CDR1 MNHNS and CDR2 SASEGT. The CDR3 extends over 15 amino acids. The CDR3, as DNA: TGTGCCAGCAGTGAGCGGGACAGGAACACCTACGAGCAGTACTTC. Amino acid sequence: CASSERDRNTYEQYF.

V gene TRBV5-1 combines with J gene TRBJ2-3, with TRBD2 identical over 7 bases. CDR3 length equals 16 residues. With 4 bases clipped from V and 1 base from J, the junction kept 9 bases outside the gene matches. Germline CDR1 reads SGHRS; CDR2 reads YFSETQ. The CDR3 bases are TGCGCCAGCAGCGTAGACTTAGCGGGTCGCACAGATACGCAGTATTTT. Amino acid sequence: CASSVDLAGRTDTQYF.